This T cell receptor beta chain is drawn from a study of control samples from healthy donors and cancer patients (dated by TCRdb to the early 2020s). Ends trimmed: V by 0 bases, J by 7 bases; bases unmatched to a gene: 8. The germline V gene specifies MNHEY as CDR1 and SVGAGI as CDR2. The CDR3 runs 16 amino acids, cysteine and phenylalanine included. The read is trimmed to its CDR3 DNA, 48 bases read in frame from base 1. As regards this clone: Its cognate antigen has yet to be identified. Per-base qualities were not stored, and no clone one base away is much larger.

The library was produced with the immunoSEQ multiplex PCR assay. The source is immuneACCESS, and TCRdb retained only in-frame sequences with V and J called. Part of the clones is not carried over; for the studies checked, unresolved V genes explain less than half of this, and the remainder is unexplained. This sample holds approximately 120,000 clones; around 88% were observed only once. Together, the top ten hold approximately 16% of the sample. Source material: blood. This sequence was found in a woman aged 45-59 years in good health. The chain is encoded by TRBV6-5 joined to TRBJ1-5; 8 middle bases align to TRBD1. The CDR3 is CASSYSGQGAEQPQHF. The DNA reads as follows: TGTGCCAGCAGTTACTCGGGGCAGGGGGCCGAGCAGCCCCAGCATTTT.